The clone carrying this TCR beta chain was seen only a few times. These data originate in a study of blood T cells in healthy people across ages. Using a J-beta primer mix together with a sample-barcoded 5' primer, a second PCR was run for roughly 6 to 11 cycles. Each CDR3 protein is one row after TCRdb ran MiXCR on the 5' RACE reads. The data hold under 1,100,000 distinct CDR3 sequences, with 25% observed a single time. V was trimmed by 3 bases and J by 0 bases, leaving 2 bases between them. Germline V CDR1 and CDR2: ENHRY, SYGVKD. This CDR3 contains 13 residues. These same data were also listed under a study on T cells of mothers and their children. From that paper: Second-round PCR products received sample barcodes and 2-4 random nucleotides from the M1S primer. TCR recombination output is shaped by thymic selection similarly in related and unrelated pairs. With unrelated pairs as the comparison, related mother-child pairs had a slightly higher overlap that was not significant.

The receptor's source is a girl aged 2-10 years in good health. The sequencing sample was made of blood. This chain links TRBV10-3 with TRBJ2-2; D gene unclear. The CDR3 sequence is CAISDPNTGELFF. In DNA, the CDR3 is TGTGCCATCAGTGACCCGAACACCGGGGAGCTGTTTTTT.